This T cell receptor beta chain is from a study of a mutant IDH1 vaccine in newly diagnosed glioma. Whole-study context: Treated patients showed a male proportion of around 62%, a female proportion of roughly 38%, and a mean age of approximately 40 years. Patients' prior therapy spanned radiotherapy, temozolomide, or both; most underwent both.

Comments on this clone: The target antigen is unknown.

Study-wide findings and caveats: Altogether, approximately 93% of patients exhibited vaccine-induced immune responses.

Stated time point: baseline, week 1 (first vaccination visit). Treatment in this sample: pre-vaccination baseline after standard-of-care therapy. Tumors from donors were new WHO grade 3 or 4 IDH1-mutant astrocytomas with ATRX loss. The CDR3 has 15 residues. V lost 4 bases and J lost 4, with 17 bases in between. Germline CDR1 reads SGHDT; CDR2 reads YYEEEE. Here immunoSEQ multiplex PCR was the method, and the copy in TCRdb shows in-frame clones only, minus some. This sample yields about 68,000 clones, of which around 79% are seen a single time; more than 8% belongs to the top ten. Specimen: PBMCs, collected from a glioma patient treated with radiotherapy, temozolomide or both. This receptor was identified in a man over 45 with glioma. The chain couples TRBV5-6 to TRBJ1-1, with D unresolved. This chain's CDR3 is CASSPGLGSGTEAFF. Here the CDR3 DNA reads TGTGCCAGCAGCCCCGGACTAGGTTCGGGCACTGAAGCTTTCTTT.